The following is a T cell receptor beta chain sequence with its context. The data originate from a study of blood T cell repertoires in COVID-19. The CDR3 sequence is 15 residues long. Germline values: CDR1 SGHTA, CDR2 FQGTGA. V shed 4 bases and J shed 0 bases, with 10 bases lying between them. Measured with immunoSEQ multiplex PCR; TCRdb has only the in-frame clones, and not every one. This sample has about 55,000 clones, with roughly 90% found just once. Sample: peripheral blood. The sequence came from a man aged 55-75 years with active COVID-19. V usage is TRBV7-3 and J usage is TRBJ2-1; D is unclear. The CDR3 spells CASSSTQSSYNEQFF. CDR3 nucleotide sequence: TGTGCCAGCAGCTCTACCCAAAGCTCCTACAATGAGCAGTTCTTC.